Sequencing of this T cell receptor beta chain was carried out in a study of cytomegalovirus exposure and HLA in healthy donors. Notes on this clone: The antigen is undetermined.

This PCR relied on a set of 60 Vbeta primers and 13 Jbeta primers. Some clones are missing from TCRdb's copy, which holds only in-frame ones; the method was immunoSEQ multiplex PCR. The repertoire includes some 200,000 clones, about 79% of them detected once, and 1.5% to 2% sits in the top ten. General study results and limits: In a later analysis, TCR association rates varied by HLA locus: DRB1 most, HLA-C fewest. In an earlier analysis, about 87% or about 30%: the productive usage of most TCR beta V segments. Diagnosis of cytomegalovirus status made by the classifier reportedly showed high specificity and sensitivity. It was taken for granted in presence/absence analyses that sequencing depth across donors was roughly uniform.

This CDR3 contains 18 residues. The V gene's germline CDR1 is SGDLS and CDR2 YYNGEE. V lost 3 bases and J 0 bases, leaving 16 bases between the germline ends. This receptor was identified in a young man in good health and CMV-seronegative. The chain uses TRBV9 and TRBJ2-6; D is possibly TRBD2 (6 bases). Input material: PBMCs. The CDR3 nucleotides read TGTGCCAGCAGCGGGCGGAGGGCAGGAAGCTCTGGGGCCAACGTCCTGACTTTC. This encodes CASSGRRAGSSGANVLTF.